A single sample gave rise to the 2 T cell receptor beta chains below, sequenced in a study of T cell repertoires in cytomegalovirus infection. Antigens of these TCRs are unknown. TCRdb re-called the reads through MiXCR, storing one row per CDR3 protein. The sample has about 770,000 distinct CDR3 sequences, 25% to 35% seen once. This material consisted of cultured CD8+ T cells from PBMCs, taken from culture after CMV antigen stimulation. The receptors come from a human donor in good health (CMV status not recorded). Some clones in this sample may be carry-over from other donors' samples.

The chain is built from TRBV6-5 and TRBJ1-1, with a possible D match to TRBD1 (6 bases). This CDR3 region has 18 residues. Germline-derived CDR1 and CDR2 are MNHEY and SVGAGI. Trimming stripped 1 base from V and 4 bases from J, with 22 bases between. Here the CDR3 DNA reads TGTGCCAGCAGTTACTACACCTACGGACAGATCTATTCCACTGAAGCTTTCTTT. Amino acid sequence: CASSYYTYGQIYSTEAFF.

V gene TRBV6-1 combines with J gene TRBJ2-1, with 9 bases that match TRBD1. This CDR3 spans 15 amino acids. V lost 8 bases to trimming and J lost 3 bases; unmatched junction nucleotides: 8. In germline, CDR1 is MNHNS, CDR2 SASEGT. The CDR3 loop is CASDAGTGFYNEQFF. Here the CDR3 DNA reads TGTGCCAGCGACGCCGGGACAGGGTTCTACAATGAGCAGTTCTTC.